This TCR beta chain appears in the sequencing data of a study of T cell responses to AZD1222 COVID-19 vaccine. Clones were sequenced by immunoSEQ multiplex PCR, and TCRdb holds only the in-frame ones, with some missing. This sample yields some 150,000 clones, of which about 87% are seen a single time; around 3.4% belongs to the top ten. The input for sequencing was peripheral blood, taken on day 0 of MenACWY control vaccination. This TCR derives from an adult in good health.

CDR3 in amino acids: CASSPRGDPYGYTF. Written as DNA, the CDR3 is TGTGCCAGCAGCCCCCGTGGGGACCCCTATGGCTACACCTTC. V and J are TRBV7-2 and TRBJ1-2, with a tentative D call TRBD1 (5 bases). V was pared by 5 bases and J by 4 bases, with 14 bases between. This CDR3 region has 14 residues. Germline lookup yields CDR1 SGHTA and CDR2 FQGNSA.